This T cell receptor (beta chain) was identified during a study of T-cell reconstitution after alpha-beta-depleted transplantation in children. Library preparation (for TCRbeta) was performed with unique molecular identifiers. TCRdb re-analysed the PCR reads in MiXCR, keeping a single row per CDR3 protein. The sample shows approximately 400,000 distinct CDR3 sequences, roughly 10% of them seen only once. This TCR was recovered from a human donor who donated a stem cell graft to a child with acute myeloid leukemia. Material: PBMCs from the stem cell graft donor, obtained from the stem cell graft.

Here the CDR3 reads CAISVGGSEQYF. The CDR3 DNA is TGTGCCATCAGTGTGGGGGGGTCCGAGCAGTACTTC. This chain links TRBV10-3 with TRBJ2-7; TRBD2 matches 7 bases. V lost 4 bases, J lost 6 bases, and 3 bases stayed unmatched. Germline values: CDR1 ENHRY, CDR2 SYGVKD. This CDR3 is built from 12 residues.